This TCR beta chain is from a study of blood T cell repertoires in COVID-19. Study summary: From the United States, Italy and Spain came samples of acute and convalescent COVID-19. T cells, B-cell-depleted T cells, or PBMCs provided the cDNA or gDNA that served as material.

The CDR3 spans 14 residues. J was trimmed by 3 bases and V by 6 bases; bases with no gene match: 3. CDR1 and CDR2 (germline): ENHRY, SYGVKD. Profiling relied on immunoSEQ multiplex PCR, and the TCRdb table lists in-frame clones only, not all of them. The table shows about 59,000 clones, with approximately 82% occurring only once. V is TRBV10-3 and J is TRBJ2-5; 11 nucleotides match TRBD2. The receptor comes from an elderly woman with acute or convalescent COVID-19. Material: peripheral blood. CDR3 protein: CAIRSSGGEETQYF. CDR3 sequence (DNA): TGTGCCATCAGAAGTAGCGGGGGGGAAGAGACCCAGTACTTC.